This is a list of T cell receptor beta chains from one sample in a study of neurological immune-mediated disorders. TCRdb reprocessed the 5' RACE reads with MiXCR, giving one entry per CDR3 protein. The table shows 85,000 to 110,000 distinct CDR3 sequences, with less than 14% occurring only once. The sample consisted of PBMCs. Source of these receptors: a female donor with HTLV-1-associated myelopathy (HAM/TSP). Both conserved end residues are part of each CDR3. D genes are given only for firm matches. Clone size is stated in some rows and not others, as once, few, many or a class when expanded.

clone size: many
V gene: TRBV5-1
D gene: .
J gene: TRBJ1-5
CDR3 protein: CASSFAGGNQPQHF
CDR3 DNA: TGCGCCAGCAGCTTTGCGGGAGGCAATCAGCCCCAGCATTTT

clone size: many
V gene: TRBV5-1
D gene: .
J gene: TRBJ2-7
CDR3 protein: CASSRGGAGPEQYF
CDR3 DNA: TGCGCCAGCAGCCGAGGAGGGGCCGGACCCGAGCAGTACTTC

clone size: .
V gene: TRBV19
D gene: .
J gene: TRBJ2-2
CDR3 protein: CASRSDTGELFF
CDR3 DNA: TGTGCCAGCCGGTCCGACACCGGGGAGCTGTTTTTT

clone size: few
V gene: TRBV20-1
D gene: TRBD1
J gene: TRBJ2-2
CDR3 protein: CSATGDRANTGELFF
CDR3 DNA: TGCAGTGCTACTGGGGACAGGGCGAACACCGGGGAGCTGTTTTTT

clone size: .
V gene: TRBV20-1
D gene: TRBD1
J gene: TRBJ1-5
CDR3 protein: CSGRTGNQPQHF
CDR3 DNA: TGCAGTGGCCGGACAGGGAATCAGCCCCAGCATTTT

clone size: many
V gene: TRBV20-1
D gene: .
J gene: TRBJ1-2
CDR3 protein: CSAPGVVGYTF
CDR3 DNA: TGCAGTGCCCCAGGGGTGGTTGGCTACACCTTC

clone size: .
V gene: TRBV29-1
D gene: .
J gene: TRBJ2-1
CDR3 protein: CSVIRTKDDEQFF
CDR3 DNA: TGCAGCGTGATAAGAACCAAGGACGATGAGCAGTTCTTC

clone size: once
V gene: TRBV2
D gene: .
J gene: TRBJ2-1
CDR3 protein: CASSEASSGEQFF
CDR3 DNA: TGTGCCAGCAGTGAGGCTAGCAGTGGTGAGCAGTTCTTC

clone size: many
V gene: TRBV20-1
D gene: .
J gene: TRBJ2-1
CDR3 protein: CSIRRVGLNEQFF
CDR3 DNA: TGCAGTATCAGAAGGGTCGGGTTAAATGAGCAGTTCTTC

clone size: medium-sized
V gene: TRBV29-1
D gene: TRBD1
J gene: TRBJ2-3
CDR3 protein: CSVGQGSTDTQYF
CDR3 DNA: TGCAGCGTCGGACAGGGAAGCACAGATACGCAGTATTTT

clone size: .
V gene: TRBV5-8
D gene: TRBD2
J gene: TRBJ2-3
CDR3 protein: CACSPMRGASTDTQYF
CDR3 DNA: TGTGCCTGCAGCCCAATGCGGGGGGCCTCCACAGATACGCAGTATTTT

clone size: many
V gene: TRBV20-1
D gene: .
J gene: TRBJ1-5
CDR3 protein: CSARGFHWKGFSNQPQHF
CDR3 DNA: TGCAGTGCTAGAGGTTTTCACTGGAAGGGTTTTAGCAATCAGCCCCAGCATTTT

clone size: many
V gene: TRBV3-1
D gene: TRBD1
J gene: TRBJ1-6
CDR3 protein: CASSQGGQASGSPLHF
CDR3 DNA: TGTGCCAGCAGCCAGGGAGGACAGGCCTCGGGGTCACCCCTCCACTTT

clone size: many
V gene: TRBV24-1
D gene: .
J gene: TRBJ2-1
CDR3 protein: CATSDGDTHNEQFF
CDR3 DNA: TGTGCCACCAGTGATGGGGACACGCACAATGAGCAGTTCTTC

clone size: once
V gene: TRBV6-1
D gene: TRBD2
J gene: TRBJ2-3
CDR3 protein: CASRPSGGAYTQNF
CDR3 DNA: TGTGCCAGCAGACCTAGCGGGGGCGCTTATACGCAGAATTTT

clone size: many
V gene: TRBV14
D gene: .
J gene: TRBJ2-3
CDR3 protein: CASSQVRGADTQYF
CDR3 DNA: TGTGCCAGCAGCCAAGTGAGGGGAGCAGATACGCAGTATTTT

clone size: many
V gene: TRBV12-3/TRBV12-4
D gene: TRBD1
J gene: TRBJ1-1
CDR3 protein: CASGKDRATEAFF
CDR3 DNA: TGTGCCAGCGGTAAAGACAGGGCCACTGAAGCTTTCTTT

clone size: many
V gene: TRBV20-1
D gene: TRBD1
J gene: TRBJ1-1
CDR3 protein: CSASRDRVLSDIEAFF
CDR3 DNA: TGCAGTGCGAGCCGGGACAGGGTTTTGTCGGACATTGAAGCTTTCTTT

clone size: many
V gene: TRBV4-1
D gene: TRBD2
J gene: TRBJ2-3
CDR3 protein: CASRPGLAGTDTQYF
CDR3 DNA: TGCGCCAGCCGGCCCGGACTAGCGGGGACAGATACGCAGTATTTT

clone size: many
V gene: TRBV20-1
D gene: .
J gene: TRBJ2-5
CDR3 protein: CSARPQGLGETQYF
CDR3 DNA: TGCAGTGCTAGGCCACAGGGATTAGGAGAGACCCAGTACTTC

clone size: many
V gene: TRBV12-3/TRBV12-4
D gene: .
J gene: TRBJ2-1
CDR3 protein: CASSLSGRRGDEQFF
CDR3 DNA: TGTGCCAGCAGTTTGTCGGGACGCCGGGGCGATGAGCAGTTCTTC

clone size: .
V gene: TRBV29-1
D gene: TRBD1
J gene: TRBJ2-3
CDR3 protein: CSVEGTGRTDTQYF
CDR3 DNA: TGCAGCGTTGAGGGGACAGGGAGAACAGATACGCAGTATTTT

clone size: many
V gene: TRBV28
D gene: .
J gene: TRBJ1-1
CDR3 protein: CASSLRPNTEAFF
CDR3 DNA: TGTGCCAGCAGTTTACGGCCGAACACTGAAGCTTTCTTT

clone size: many
V gene: TRBV29-1
D gene: .
J gene: TRBJ2-1
CDR3 protein: CSVEEPAGGQFF
CDR3 DNA: TGCAGCGTTGAAGAGCCGGCCGGGGGGCAGTTCTTC

clone size: many
V gene: TRBV5-1
D gene: .
J gene: TRBJ2-6
CDR3 protein: CASSLEGSGANVLTF
CDR3 DNA: TGCGCCAGCAGTTTGGAGGGCTCTGGGGCCAACGTCCTGACTTTC

clone size: few
V gene: TRBV20-1
D gene: .
J gene: TRBJ1-6
CDR3 protein: CSARSGGGRSPLHF
CDR3 DNA: TGCAGTGCTAGAAGTGGCGGGGGGCGATCACCCCTCCACTTT

clone size: many
V gene: TRBV4-1
D gene: TRBD2
J gene: TRBJ2-3
CDR3 protein: CASSQALAGGMDTQYF
CDR3 DNA: TGCGCCAGCAGCCAAGCCCTAGCGGGGGGGATGGATACGCAGTATTTT

clone size: many
V gene: TRBV24-1
D gene: TRBD1
J gene: TRBJ2-2
CDR3 protein: CATSEDTGAGELFF
CDR3 DNA: TGTGCCACCAGTGAGGACACAGGGGCCGGGGAGCTGTTTTTT

clone size: .
V gene: TRBV7-2
D gene: .
J gene: TRBJ1-4
CDR3 protein: CASSLTPFHRDLEKLFF
CDR3 DNA: TGTGCCAGCAGCTTAACCCCCTTCCACAGAGACCTTGAAAAACTGTTTTTT

clone size: .
V gene: TRBV20-1
D gene: TRBD2
J gene: TRBJ2-1
CDR3 protein: CSARDPAGITYNEQFF
CDR3 DNA: TGCAGTGCTAGAGATCCAGCGGGGATAACCTACAATGAGCAGTTCTTC

clone size: many
V gene: TRBV25-1
D gene: .
J gene: TRBJ1-1
CDR3 protein: CASLSQGGYTEAFF
CDR3 DNA: TGTGCCAGCCTTTCACAGGGAGGGTACACTGAAGCTTTCTTT

clone size: many
V gene: TRBV12-3/TRBV12-4
D gene: .
J gene: TRBJ1-5
CDR3 protein: CASSPQTSHSNQPQHF
CDR3 DNA: TGTGCCAGCAGTCCACAAACAAGCCATAGCAATCAGCCCCAGCATTTT

clone size: many
V gene: TRBV20-1
D gene: .
J gene: TRBJ1-1
CDR3 protein: CSARFVTEAFF
CDR3 DNA: TGCAGTGCTAGATTCGTCACTGAAGCTTTCTTT

clone size: many
V gene: TRBV20-1
D gene: .
J gene: TRBJ1-1
CDR3 protein: CSAKQGAMNTEAFF
CDR3 DNA: TGCAGTGCTAAGCAGGGCGCCATGAACACTGAAGCTTTCTTT

clone size: many
V gene: TRBV20-1
D gene: TRBD1
J gene: TRBJ2-7
CDR3 protein: CSALQGSVYEQYF
CDR3 DNA: TGCAGTGCCTTACAGGGGTCGGTCTACGAGCAGTACTTC

clone size: few
V gene: TRBV29-1
D gene: TRBD1
J gene: TRBJ2-1
CDR3 protein: CSVTTGNTYNEQFF
CDR3 DNA: TGCAGCGTGACGACAGGGAACACCTACAATGAGCAGTTCTTC

clone size: .
V gene: TRBV10-3
D gene: .
J gene: TRBJ2-2
CDR3 protein: CAISGTYTGELFF
CDR3 DNA: TGTGCCATCAGTGGGACATACACCGGGGAGCTGTTTTTT

clone size: few
V gene: TRBV20-1
D gene: TRBD2
J gene: TRBJ2-3
CDR3 protein: CSARAQRGRTDTQYF
CDR3 DNA: TGCAGTGCTAGAGCCCAGCGGGGGCGCACAGATACGCAGTATTTT

clone size: many
V gene: TRBV7-6
D gene: .
J gene: TRBJ2-3
CDR3 protein: CASSLGRGSRTDTQYF
CDR3 DNA: TGTGCCAGCAGCTTAGGTCGGGGGTCTCGCACAGATACGCAGTATTTT

clone size: many
V gene: TRBV20-1
D gene: .
J gene: TRBJ2-1
CDR3 protein: CSARGHLYNEQFF
CDR3 DNA: TGCAGTGCTAGAGGACATCTCTACAATGAGCAGTTCTTC

clone size: many
V gene: TRBV5-1
D gene: .
J gene: TRBJ2-3
CDR3 protein: CASTRPGDGTDTQYF
CDR3 DNA: TGCGCCAGCACCCGACCGGGGGACGGCACAGATACGCAGTATTTT

clone size: many
V gene: TRBV7-3
D gene: TRBD2
J gene: TRBJ2-1
CDR3 protein: CASSPKLAGVVEQFF
CDR3 DNA: TGTGCCAGCAGTCCGAAGCTAGCGGGAGTGGTTGAGCAGTTCTTC

clone size: many
V gene: TRBV7-2
D gene: TRBD2
J gene: TRBJ2-7
CDR3 protein: CASSSSGGQRYEQYF
CDR3 DNA: TGTGCCAGCAGCTCTAGCGGGGGCCAGCGTTACGAGCAGTACTTC

clone size: many
V gene: TRBV27
D gene: .
J gene: TRBJ2-4
CDR3 protein: CASISPGKGKNIQYF
CDR3 DNA: TGTGCCAGCATCTCTCCGGGGAAGGGCAAAAACATTCAGTACTTC